These 3 T cell receptor beta chains share one sample of origin, sequenced in a study of T cells in Graves' hyperthyroidism and ophthalmopathy. It was RNA transcripts that yielded the amplified TCR beta CDR3 regions. Using the HTBI primer set, a first-round RT-PCR was run on the TCR CDR3. TCRdb called the multiplex PCR reads again in MiXCR, with one record for every CDR3 protein. The table shows a few hundred thousand distinct CDR3 sequences, with 16% occurring only once. Specimen: blood. These receptors came from a woman aged 30 to 39 with Graves' ophthalmopathy.

In this sample, this clonotype turned up many times. This rearrangement joins TRBV28 to TRBJ1-4; 11 nucleotides line up with TRBD1. This CDR3 is 16 amino acids long. Germline V gene data show CDR1 as MDHEN and CDR2 as SYDVKM. J was trimmed by 10 bases and V by 8 bases; bases with no gene match: 15. The CDR3 sequence is CASGPPGTGGYGKLFF. CDR3 bases: TGTGCCAGCGGCCCACCCGGGACAGGGGGATATGGAAAACTGTTTTTT.

This chain links TRBV20-1 with TRBJ2-1; no clear D. The V end lost 6 bases, the J end lost 10 bases, and 10 bases lay between the germline ends. CDR1 and CDR2 from the germline V gene are DFQATT and SNEGSKA (reference sequence). CDR3 length: 10 residues. The CDR3 loop reads CSAKLREQFF. In nucleotides, the CDR3 is TGCAGTGCCAAACTACGAGAGCAGTTCTTC.

The gene calls are TRBV4-2 and TRBJ2-1; no clear D gene. The germline V gene encodes CDR1 LGHNA and CDR2 YNFKEQ. There are 14 residues in the CDR3. Trimming took 0 bases from V and 9 from J, leaving 12 bases between them. In DNA form, the CDR3 reads TGTGCCAGCAGCCAAGACAACTCCCAGTCTGAGCAGTTCTTC. Translated, it gives CASSQDNSQSEQFF.